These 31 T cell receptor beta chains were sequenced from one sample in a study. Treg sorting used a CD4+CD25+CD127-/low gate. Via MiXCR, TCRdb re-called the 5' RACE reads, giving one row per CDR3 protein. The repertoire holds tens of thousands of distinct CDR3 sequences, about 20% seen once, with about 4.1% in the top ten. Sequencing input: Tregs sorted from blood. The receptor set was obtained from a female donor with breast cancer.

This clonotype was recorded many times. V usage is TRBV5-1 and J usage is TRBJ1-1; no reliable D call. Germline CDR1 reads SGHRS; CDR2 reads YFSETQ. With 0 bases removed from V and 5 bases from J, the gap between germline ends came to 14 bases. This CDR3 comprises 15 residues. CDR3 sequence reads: CASSLDGRMGTEAFF. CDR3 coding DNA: TGCGCCAGCAGCTTGGATGGACGGATGGGGACTGAAGCTTTCTTT.

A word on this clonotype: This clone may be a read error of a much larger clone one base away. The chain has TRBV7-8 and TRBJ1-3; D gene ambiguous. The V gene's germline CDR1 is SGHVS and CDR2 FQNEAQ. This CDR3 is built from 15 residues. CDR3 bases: TGTACCAGCAGCTTAGATCGGCTCTCTGGAAACACCATATATTTT. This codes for CTSSLDRLSGNTIYF.

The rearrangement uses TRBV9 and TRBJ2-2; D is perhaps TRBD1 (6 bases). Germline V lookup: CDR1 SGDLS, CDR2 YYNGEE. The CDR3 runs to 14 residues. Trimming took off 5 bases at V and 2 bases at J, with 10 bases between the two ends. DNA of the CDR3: TGTGCCAGCAGAAGGACAGAAAACACCGGGGAGCTGTTTTTT. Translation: CASRRTENTGELFF.

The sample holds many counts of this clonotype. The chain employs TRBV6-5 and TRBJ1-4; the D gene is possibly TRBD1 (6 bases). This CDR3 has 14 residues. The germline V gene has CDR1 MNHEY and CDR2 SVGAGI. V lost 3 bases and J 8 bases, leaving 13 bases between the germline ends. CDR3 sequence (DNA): TGTGCCAGCAGTTATCAACCGGGGGCCGAAAAACTGTTTTTT. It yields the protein CASSYQPGAEKLFF.

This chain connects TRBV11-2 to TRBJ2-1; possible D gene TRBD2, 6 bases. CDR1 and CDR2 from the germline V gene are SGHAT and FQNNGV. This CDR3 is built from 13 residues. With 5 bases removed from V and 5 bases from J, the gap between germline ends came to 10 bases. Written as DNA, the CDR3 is TGTGCCAGCAGCCGTGGGAGGCACAATGAGCAGTTCTTC. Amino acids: CASSRGRHNEQFF.

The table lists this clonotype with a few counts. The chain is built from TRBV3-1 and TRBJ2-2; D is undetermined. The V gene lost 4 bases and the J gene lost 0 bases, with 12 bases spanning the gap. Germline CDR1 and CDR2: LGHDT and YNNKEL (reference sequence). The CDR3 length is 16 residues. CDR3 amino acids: CASSRILVSNTGELFF. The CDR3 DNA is TGTGCCAGCAGCCGAATATTAGTATCGAACACCGGGGAGCTGTTTTTT.

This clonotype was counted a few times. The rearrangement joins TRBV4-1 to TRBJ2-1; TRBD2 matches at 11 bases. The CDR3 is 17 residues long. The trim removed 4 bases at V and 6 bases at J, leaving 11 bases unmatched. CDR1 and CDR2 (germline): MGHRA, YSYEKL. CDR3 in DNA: TGCGCCAGCAGCCTTAGCGGGGGGGGTCAGTTATTCAATGAGCAGTTCTTC. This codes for CASSLSGGGQLFNEQFF.

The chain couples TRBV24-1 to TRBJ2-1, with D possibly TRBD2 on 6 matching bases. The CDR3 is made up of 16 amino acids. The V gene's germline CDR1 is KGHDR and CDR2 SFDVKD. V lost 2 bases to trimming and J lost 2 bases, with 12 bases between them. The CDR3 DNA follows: TGTGCCACCAGTGATTCAGGCGGGATAGCCTACAATGAGCAGTTCTTC. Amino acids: CATSDSGGIAYNEQFF.

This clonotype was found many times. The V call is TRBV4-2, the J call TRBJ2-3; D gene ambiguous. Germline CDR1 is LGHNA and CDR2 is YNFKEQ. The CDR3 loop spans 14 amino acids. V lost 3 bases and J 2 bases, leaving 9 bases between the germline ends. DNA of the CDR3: TGTGCCAGCAGCCACTGGGGTAACACAGATACGCAGTATTTT. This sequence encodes CASSHWGNTDTQYF.

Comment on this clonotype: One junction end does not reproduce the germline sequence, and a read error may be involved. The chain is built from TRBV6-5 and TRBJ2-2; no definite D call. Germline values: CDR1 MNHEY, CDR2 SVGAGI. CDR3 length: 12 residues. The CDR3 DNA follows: TGTACCAGCAGTTACTCGTCCGGGGAGCTGTTTTTT. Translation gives CTSSYSSGELFF.

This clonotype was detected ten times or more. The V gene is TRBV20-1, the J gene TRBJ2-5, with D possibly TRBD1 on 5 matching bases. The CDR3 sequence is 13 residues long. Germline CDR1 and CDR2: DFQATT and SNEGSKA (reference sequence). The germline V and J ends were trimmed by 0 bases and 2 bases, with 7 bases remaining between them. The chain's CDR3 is CSARERQQETQYF. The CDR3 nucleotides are TGCAGTGCTAGAGAACGACAGCAAGAGACCCAGTACTTC.

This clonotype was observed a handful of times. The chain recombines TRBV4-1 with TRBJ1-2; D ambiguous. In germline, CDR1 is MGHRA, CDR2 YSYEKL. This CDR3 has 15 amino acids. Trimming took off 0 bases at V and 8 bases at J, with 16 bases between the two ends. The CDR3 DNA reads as TGCGCCAGCAGCCAAGATAGAACCCCCCTTTGGGGCTACACCTTC. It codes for CASSQDRTPLWGYTF.

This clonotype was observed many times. Here the CDR3 DNA reads TGCAGTGCCAACAAAAGACAGGGAAGGGGTAACGAGCAGTACTTC. This gives the protein CSANKRQGRGNEQYF. The chain has TRBV20-1 and TRBJ2-7, with 7 bases aligning to TRBD1. CDR3 length: 15 residues. Trimming removed 6 bases from V and 5 bases from J; junction bases left unmatched: 16. Germline loops: CDR1 DFQATT, CDR2 SNEGSKA (reference sequence).

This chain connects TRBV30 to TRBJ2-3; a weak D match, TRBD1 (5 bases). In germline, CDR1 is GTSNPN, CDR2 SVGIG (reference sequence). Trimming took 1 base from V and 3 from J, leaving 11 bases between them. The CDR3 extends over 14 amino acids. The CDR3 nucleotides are TGTGCCTGGAGTGCAGGGTCTAGGACAGATACGCAGTATTTT. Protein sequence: CAWSAGSRTDTQYF.

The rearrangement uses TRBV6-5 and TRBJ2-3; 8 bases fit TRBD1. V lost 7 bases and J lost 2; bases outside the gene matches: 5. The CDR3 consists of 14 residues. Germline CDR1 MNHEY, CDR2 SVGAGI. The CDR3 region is CASNPTGATDTQYF. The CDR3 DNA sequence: TGTGCCAGCAATCCGACAGGGGCCACAGATACGCAGTATTTT.

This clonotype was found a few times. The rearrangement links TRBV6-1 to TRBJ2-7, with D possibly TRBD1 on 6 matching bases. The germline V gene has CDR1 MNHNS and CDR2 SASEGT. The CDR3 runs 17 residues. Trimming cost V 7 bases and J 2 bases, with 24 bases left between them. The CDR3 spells CASNPYTYGGTTYEQYF. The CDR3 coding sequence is TGTGCCAGCAACCCCTACACTTATGGGGGCACGACCTACGAGCAGTACTTC.

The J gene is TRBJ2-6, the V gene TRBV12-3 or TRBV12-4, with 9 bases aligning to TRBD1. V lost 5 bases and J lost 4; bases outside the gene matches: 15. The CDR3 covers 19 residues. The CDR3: CASSTPPGQGYSGANVLTF. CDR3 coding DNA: TGTGCCAGCAGTACCCCTCCGGGACAGGGTTATTCCGGGGCCAACGTCCTGACTTTC.

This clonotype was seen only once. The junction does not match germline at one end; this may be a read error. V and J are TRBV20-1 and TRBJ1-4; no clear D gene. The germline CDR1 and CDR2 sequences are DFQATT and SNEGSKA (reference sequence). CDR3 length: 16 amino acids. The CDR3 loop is CSAGDLRRGTNEKLFF. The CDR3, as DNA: TGCAGTGCTGGAGATCTCCGTCGGGGAACTAATGAAAAACTGTTTTTT.

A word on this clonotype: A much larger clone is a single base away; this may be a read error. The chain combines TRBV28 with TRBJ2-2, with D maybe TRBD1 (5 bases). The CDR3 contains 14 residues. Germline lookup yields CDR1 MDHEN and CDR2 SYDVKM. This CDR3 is CASGLVRVAGELFF. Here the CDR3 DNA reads TGTGCCAGCGGTTTGGTCAGGGTTGCCGGGGAGCTGTTTTTT.

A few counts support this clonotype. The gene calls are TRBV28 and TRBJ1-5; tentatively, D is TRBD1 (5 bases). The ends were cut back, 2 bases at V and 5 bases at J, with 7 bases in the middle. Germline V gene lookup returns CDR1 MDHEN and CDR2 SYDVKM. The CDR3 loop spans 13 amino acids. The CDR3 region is CASSLIGDQPQHF. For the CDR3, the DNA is TGTGCCAGCAGTTTAATAGGGGATCAGCCCCAGCATTTT. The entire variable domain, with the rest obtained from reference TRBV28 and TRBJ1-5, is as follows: DVKVTQSSRYLVKRTGEKVFLECVQDMDHENMFWYRQDPGLGLRLIYFSYDVKMKEKGDIPEGYSVSREKKERFSLILESASTNQTSMYLCASSLIGDQPQHFGDGTRLSIL.

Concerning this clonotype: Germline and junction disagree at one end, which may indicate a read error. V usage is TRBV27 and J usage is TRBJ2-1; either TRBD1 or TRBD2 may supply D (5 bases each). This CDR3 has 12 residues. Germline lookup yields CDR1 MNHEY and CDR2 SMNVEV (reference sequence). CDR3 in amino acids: CANSLGDNEQFF. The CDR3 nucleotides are TGTGCCAACAGTTTGGGGGACAATGAGCAGTTCTTC.

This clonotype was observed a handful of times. CDR3 sequence: CASSLGGPSYEQYF. CDR3 in DNA: TGTGCCAGCAGCTTAGGGGGGCCCTCCTACGAGCAGTACTTC. The V gene is TRBV7-6, the J gene TRBJ2-7, with TRBD1 as a possible D gene (6 bases). The V and J ends lost 1 base and 0 bases respectively, with 7 bases between them. This CDR3 is 14 amino acids long. Germline V gives CDR1 SGHVS, CDR2 FNYEAQ.

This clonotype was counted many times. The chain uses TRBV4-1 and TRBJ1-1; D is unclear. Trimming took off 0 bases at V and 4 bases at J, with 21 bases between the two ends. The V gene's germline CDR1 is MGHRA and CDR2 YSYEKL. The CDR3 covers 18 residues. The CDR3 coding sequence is TGCGCCAGCAGCCAAGACTTCACGGCTTCGATCTGGAGCACTGAAGCTTTCTTT. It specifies CASSQDFTASIWSTEAFF.

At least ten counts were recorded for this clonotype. CDR3 sequence reads: CASSERELNTGELFF. The CDR3 nucleotides are TGTGCCAGCAGTGAACGGGAGTTAAACACCGGGGAGCTGTTTTTT. The chain combines TRBV6-1 with TRBJ2-2; weak D call: TRBD2 (6 bases). Trimming left V 2 bases short and J 2 bases short, with 9 bases between. The CDR3 is 15 residues long. In germline, CDR1 is MNHNS, CDR2 SASEGT.

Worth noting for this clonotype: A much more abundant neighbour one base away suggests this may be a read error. CDR3 DNA: TGTGCCAGCAGTTTCCCCGGGGACACTGAAGCTCTCTTT. Amino acid sequence: CASSFPGDTEALF. The gene calls are TRBV12-3 or TRBV12-4 and TRBJ1-1; TRBD1 is a possible D gene (6 bases). CDR3 size: 13 residues.

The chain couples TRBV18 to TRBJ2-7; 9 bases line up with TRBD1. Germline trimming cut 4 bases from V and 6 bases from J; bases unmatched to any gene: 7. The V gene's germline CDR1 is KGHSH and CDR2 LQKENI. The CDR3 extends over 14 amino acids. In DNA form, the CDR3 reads TGTGCCAGCTCACAGGGGACAGGGAGCAGCGAGCAGTACTTC. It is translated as CASSQGTGSSEQYF. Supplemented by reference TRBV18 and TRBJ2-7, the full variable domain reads NAGVMQNPRHLVRRRGQEARLRCSPMKGHSHVYWYRQLPEEGLKFMVYLQKENIIDESGMPKERFSAEFPKEGPSILRIQQVVRGDSAAYFCASSQGTGSSEQYFGPGTRLTVT.

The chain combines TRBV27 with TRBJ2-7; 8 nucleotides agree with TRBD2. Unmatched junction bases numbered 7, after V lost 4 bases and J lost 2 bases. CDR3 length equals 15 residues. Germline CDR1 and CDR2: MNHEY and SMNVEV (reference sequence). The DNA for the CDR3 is TGTGCCAGCAGTTCAGTTGGAGCGGGGGCCTACGAGCAGTACTTC. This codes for CASSSVGAGAYEQYF.

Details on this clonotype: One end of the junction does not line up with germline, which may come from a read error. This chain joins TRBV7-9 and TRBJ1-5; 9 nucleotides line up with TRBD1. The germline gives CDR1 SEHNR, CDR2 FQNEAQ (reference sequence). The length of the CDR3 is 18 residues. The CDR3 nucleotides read TGCGCCAGCAGCCCATTACCCGGGACAGGGAGAGGTAAACAGTCCCAGCATTTT. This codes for CASSPLPGTGRGKQSQHF.

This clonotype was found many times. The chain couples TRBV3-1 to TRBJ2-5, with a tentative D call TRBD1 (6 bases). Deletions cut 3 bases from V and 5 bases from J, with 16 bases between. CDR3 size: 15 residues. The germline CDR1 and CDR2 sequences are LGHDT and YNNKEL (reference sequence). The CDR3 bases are TGTGCCAGCAGCCACCCGGACAGTCGGATCGAGACCCAGTACTTC. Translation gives CASSHPDSRIETQYF.

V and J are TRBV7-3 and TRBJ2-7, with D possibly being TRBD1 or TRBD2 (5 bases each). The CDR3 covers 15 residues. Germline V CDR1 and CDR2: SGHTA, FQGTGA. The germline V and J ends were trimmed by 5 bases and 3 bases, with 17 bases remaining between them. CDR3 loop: CASSLDGTPFYEQYF. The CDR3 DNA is TGTGCCAGCAGCCTCGACGGGACGCCGTTCTACGAGCAGTACTTC.

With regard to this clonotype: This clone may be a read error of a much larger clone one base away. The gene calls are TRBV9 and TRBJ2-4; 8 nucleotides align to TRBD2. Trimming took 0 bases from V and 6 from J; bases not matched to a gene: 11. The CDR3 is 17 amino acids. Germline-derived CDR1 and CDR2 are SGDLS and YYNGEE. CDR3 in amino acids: CASSVDPGGVSRNIQYF. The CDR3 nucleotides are TGTGCCAGCAGCGTAGATCCGGGGGGGGTGAGCAGAAACATTCAGTACTTC.